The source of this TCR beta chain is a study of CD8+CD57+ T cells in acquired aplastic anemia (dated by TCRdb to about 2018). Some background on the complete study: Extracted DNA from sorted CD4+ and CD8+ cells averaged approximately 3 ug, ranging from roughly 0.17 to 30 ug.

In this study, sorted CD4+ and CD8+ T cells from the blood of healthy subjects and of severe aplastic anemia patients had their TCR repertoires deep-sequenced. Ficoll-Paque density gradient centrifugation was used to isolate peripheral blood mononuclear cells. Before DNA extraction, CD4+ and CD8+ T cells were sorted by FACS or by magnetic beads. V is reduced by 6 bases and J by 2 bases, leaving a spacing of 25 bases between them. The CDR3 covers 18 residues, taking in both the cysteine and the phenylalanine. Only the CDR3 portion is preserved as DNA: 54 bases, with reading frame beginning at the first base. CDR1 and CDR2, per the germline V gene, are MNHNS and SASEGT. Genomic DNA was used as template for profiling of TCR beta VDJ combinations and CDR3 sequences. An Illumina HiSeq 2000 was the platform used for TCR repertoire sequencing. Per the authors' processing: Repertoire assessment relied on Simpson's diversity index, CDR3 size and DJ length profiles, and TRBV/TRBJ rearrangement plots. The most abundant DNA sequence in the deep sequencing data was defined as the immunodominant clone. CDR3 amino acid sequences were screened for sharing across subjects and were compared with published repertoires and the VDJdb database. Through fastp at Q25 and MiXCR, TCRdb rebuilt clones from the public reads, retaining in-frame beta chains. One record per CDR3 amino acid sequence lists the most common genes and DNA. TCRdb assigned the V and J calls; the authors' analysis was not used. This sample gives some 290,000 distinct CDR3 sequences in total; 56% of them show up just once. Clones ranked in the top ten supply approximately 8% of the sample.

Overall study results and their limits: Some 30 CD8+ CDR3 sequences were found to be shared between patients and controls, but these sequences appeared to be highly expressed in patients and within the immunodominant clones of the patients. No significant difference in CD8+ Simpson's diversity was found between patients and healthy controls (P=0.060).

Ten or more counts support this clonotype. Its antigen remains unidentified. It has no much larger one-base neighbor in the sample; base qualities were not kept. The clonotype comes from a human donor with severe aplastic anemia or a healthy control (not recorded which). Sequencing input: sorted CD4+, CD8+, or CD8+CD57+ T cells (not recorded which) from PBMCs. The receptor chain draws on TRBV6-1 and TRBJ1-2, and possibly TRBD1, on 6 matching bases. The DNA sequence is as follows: TGTGCCAGCAGCCTTACAGGGCTCCCTGACCCACTAAACTATGGCTACACCTTC. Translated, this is CASSLTGLPDPLNYGYTF.